The clone carrying this TCR beta chain was counted only a few times. Its antigen is not identified. A read error may produce the germline difference seen at one junction end. This entry belongs to a study of metastatic and nonmetastatic thyroid tumors. At the level of the study: Blood and tumor or nodule tissue repertoires from malignant and benign thyroid patients were compared. Findings and caveats of the study: Compared with benign nodules, malignant thyroid tumors were reported to have significantly higher TCR beta diversity in both blood and tumor.

CDR1 MNHEY and CDR2 SVGAGI come from the germline V gene. The CDR3 has 14 amino acids. Original analysis: A classifier of distant metastasis in papillary thyroid cancer was built from CDR3 differences (across clinicopathological groups). TCRdb reprocessed the PCR reads using MiXCR. The V and J calls were not made by the authors but by TCRdb's processing. This table holds roughly 15,000 clones, roughly a third found once. Until they underwent thyroid surgery, no patient had received any treatment. Sample: tumor tissue. The J gene is TRBJ1-1, the V gene TRBV6-5; TRBD1 matches at 8 bases. The sequence was obtained from a female donor with papillary thyroid cancer or a benign thyroid nodule (not recorded which). Some clones in this sample may be carry-over from other donors' samples. The CDR3 DNA reads as TGTGCCAGCAGTTGGGACAGGATGAACACTCAAGCTTTCTTT. It encodes CASSWDRMNTQAFF.